Below, 25 T cell receptor beta chains from the same sample are listed, as sequenced in a study of T cells after yellow fever vaccination. TCRdb reprocessed the 5' RACE reads with MiXCR, giving one entry per CDR3 protein. The sample consists of under 300,000 distinct CDR3 sequences, 13% of them appearing once. The source material was CD4+ T cells sorted from PBMCs, sampled 45 days after the yellow fever booster vaccination. These receptors were collected from a man aged 25-45 years who received the YFV17D yellow fever vaccine.

This clonotype was seen ten or more times. This sequence joins TRBV20-1 and TRBJ1-1; TRBD1 aligns across 9 bases. The CDR3 is 13 residues long. Germline CDR1 is DFQATT and CDR2 is SNEGSKA (reference sequence). Losses at the gene ends were 3 bases for V and 5 bases for J; bases not matched to a gene: 4. Written as DNA, the CDR3 is TGCAGTGCTAGGGACGACAGGGGGACTGAAGCTTTCTTT. It is translated as CSARDDRGTEAFF.

The CDR3 DNA follows: TGTGCCAGCAGCTTAGCTAGCGGGGGACTCACAGATACGCAGTATTTT. This translates into CASSLASGGLTDTQYF. The genes are TRBV11-3 and TRBJ2-3, with 10 bases that match TRBD2. Germline V gene sequence: CDR1 SGHNT, CDR2 YENEEA. The CDR3 sequence is 16 residues long. Germline trimming cut 1 base from V and 2 bases from J; bases unmatched to any gene: 3.

A few counts support this clonotype. The chain joins TRBV6-1 to TRBJ2-3; D uncertain. Per germline, CDR1 MNHNS and CDR2 SASEGT. Trimming cost V 6 bases and J 4 bases, with 11 bases left between them. This CDR3 is built from 13 residues. The CDR3 loop reads CASRALAPDTQYF. CDR3 in DNA: TGTGCCAGCAGGGCCTTGGCTCCAGATACGCAGTATTTT.

The CDR3 region has the DNA TGTGCCAGCAGAATAAGACCAACAGATACGCAGTATTTT. Amino acids: CASRIRPTDTQYF. The rearrangement uses TRBV12-3 or TRBV12-4 and TRBJ2-3; no firm D call. The CDR3 is 13 residues long. Trimming removed 6 bases from V and 3 bases from J, with 10 bases in between.

This clonotype occurred a few times. The chain joins TRBV5-6 to TRBJ1-1; 8 nucleotides align to TRBD1. The V gene's germline CDR1 is SGHDT and CDR2 YYEEEE. The CDR3 is made up of 18 amino acids. The V gene end was trimmed by 3 bases and the J gene end by 3 bases; junction bases not matched to a gene: 16. CDR3: CASSSFGQGSQRDTEAFF. CDR3 coding DNA: TGTGCCAGCAGCTCCTTCGGACAGGGATCCCAAAGGGACACTGAAGCTTTCTTT.

The chain uses TRBV7-9 and TRBJ2-1; TRBD1 or TRBD2 may be the D gene (6 bases each). The CDR3 spans 15 residues. Germline CDR1 is SEHNR and CDR2 is FQNEAQ (reference sequence). V shed 0 bases and J shed 15 bases, with 21 bases lying between them. The CDR3 reads CASSLASGTGAPLFF. The CDR3 DNA reads TGTGCCAGCAGCTTAGCGTCGGGTACGGGGGCTCCGCTGTTCTTC.

This clonotype was picked up many times. The chain employs TRBV29-1 and TRBJ1-2; a possible D gene is TRBD1 (5 bases). Trimming took 3 bases from V and 8 from J, leaving 16 bases between them. Germline lookup yields CDR1 SQVTM and CDR2 ANQGSEA. CDR3 size: 13 residues. CDR3 coding DNA: TGCAGCGTTGAGGTTTTTTCGGGGGAAGGCTACACCTTC. Its protein product is CSVEVFSGEGYTF.

This clonotype appeared a few times. The J gene is TRBJ2-7, the V gene TRBV11-1, with 15 positions matching TRBD2. Germline CDR1 is SGHAT and CDR2 is FQDESV (reference sequence). This CDR3 comprises 20 residues. V gave up 1 base and J gave up 0 bases; unmatched junction bases: 10. Written as DNA, the CDR3 is TGTGCCAGCAGCTTAGTATCGGGACTAGCGGGAGGAACGGTCTCCTACGAGCAGTACTTC. It is translated as CASSLVSGLAGGTVSYEQYF.

This clonotype was found a few times. The rearrangement uses TRBV12-3 or TRBV12-4 and TRBJ1-1; D possibly corresponds to TRBD1 (5 bases). The CDR3 totals 13 residues. V lost 6 bases, J lost 4 bases, and 12 bases lay in between. CDR3 region: CASRARVGTEAFF. The CDR3 region has the DNA TGTGCCAGCAGAGCCAGGGTCGGCACTGAAGCTTTCTTT.

This clonotype was counted only a few times. This chain links TRBV11-1 with TRBJ2-1; the D is unclear. CDR3 length: 15 residues. The V gene's germline CDR1 is SGHAT and CDR2 FQDESV (reference sequence). Between the trimmed V and J ends, which lost 5 bases and 5 bases, there was a span of 16 bases. CDR3 DNA sequence: TGTGCCAGCAGCCCCCCGTTGGTTGCGCACAATGAGCAGTTCTTC. It is translated as CASSPPLVAHNEQFF.

The table lists this clonotype with many counts. V and J are TRBV4-3 and TRBJ2-6; D tentatively reads TRBD1 or TRBD2 (5 bases each). Trimming removed 4 bases from V and 0 bases from J, with 13 bases in between. CDR3 size: 17 residues. Germline CDR1 reads LGHNA; CDR2 reads YSLEER. The CDR3 loop is CASSPEGLPSGANVLTF. In nucleotides, the CDR3 is TGCGCCAGCAGCCCAGAGGGGTTGCCCTCTGGGGCCAACGTCCTGACTTTC.

The J gene is TRBJ2-7, the V gene TRBV7-9; no reliable D call. The CDR3 contains 13 residues. Germline-derived CDR1 and CDR2 are SEHNR and FQNEAQ (reference sequence). V lost 5 bases and J lost 6, with 14 bases in between. CDR3 nucleotides: TGTGCCAGCAGCCAAGCTGGCCCGGGCGAGCAGTACTTC. Protein: CASSQAGPGEQYF. The complete variable domain, with remaining parts taken from reference TRBV7-9 and TRBJ2-7, reads DTGVSQNPRHKITKRGQNVTFRCDPISEHNRLYWYRQTLGQGPEFLTYFQNEAQLEKSRLLSDRFSAERPKGSFSTLEIQRTEQGDSAMYLCASSQAGPGEQYFGPGTRLTVT.

The chain links TRBV7-2 to TRBJ1-6; 8 bases align to TRBD1. The CDR3 loop spans 15 amino acids. Germline V CDR1 and CDR2: SGHTA, FQGNSA. V lost 5 bases, J lost 5 bases, and 5 bases stayed unmatched. CDR3 loop: CASSLWTGHNSPLHF. CDR3 bases: TGTGCCAGCAGCCTTTGGACAGGGCATAATTCACCCCTCCACTTT.

The V call is TRBV20-1, the J call TRBJ2-2; D remains unclear. CDR3 length equals 14 residues. V lost 6 bases, J lost 0 bases, and 11 bases lay in between. Germline V lookup: CDR1 DFQATT, CDR2 SNEGSKA (reference sequence). The CDR3, as DNA: TGCAGTGCGCAGGACGGTCCGAACACCGGGGAGCTGTTTTTT. Translated, it gives CSAQDGPNTGELFF.

In this sample, this clonotype turned up a few times. This chain joins TRBV5-1 and TRBJ1-4, with a tentative D call TRBD1 (5 bases). Germline V gene lookup returns CDR1 SGHRS and CDR2 YFSETQ. The V and J ends lost 4 bases and 8 bases respectively, with 15 bases between them. CDR3 length equals 14 residues. CDR3: CASSATEGGEKLFF. The CDR3 region has the DNA TGCGCCAGCAGCGCGACAGAAGGAGGCGAAAAACTGTTTTTT.

As concerns this clonotype: One end of the junction is discordant with germline, which a read error may explain. V gene TRBV5-1 combines with J gene TRBJ2-2; D might be TRBD2 (6 bases). This CDR3 region has 16 residues. Germline V gives CDR1 SGHRS, CDR2 YFSETQ. CDR3 coding DNA: TGCGACAGCAGCTGGGCCGCCGGGAGGAACACCGGGGAGCTGTTTTTT. Translated, it gives CDSSWAAGRNTGELFF.

V usage is TRBV5-1 and J usage is TRBJ1-5; TRBD1 might be the D (5 bases). The CDR3 spans 13 residues. V lost 4 bases and J lost 6, with 11 bases in between. The germline V gene encodes CDR1 SGHRS and CDR2 YFSETQ. The CDR3 DNA follows: TGCGCCAGCAGCGTTCAGGGTAGTCAGCCCCAGCATTTT. It specifies CASSVQGSQPQHF.

The genes are TRBV6-2 or TRBV6-3 and TRBJ2-1; 8 bases line up with TRBD1. V was clipped by 7 bases and J by 4 bases; unmatched bases: 6. The V gene's germline CDR1 is MNHEY and CDR2 SVGEGT. CDR3 size: 14 residues. The CDR3 DNA sequence: TGTGCCAGCAAATCAGGGGGCTCTTACAATGAGCAGTTCTTC. It specifies CASKSGGSYNEQFF.

This clonotype turned up a few times. The chain couples TRBV7-2 to TRBJ2-7; D is possibly TRBD2 (6 bases). Germline V gene data show CDR1 as SGHTA and CDR2 as FQGNSA. CDR3 length: 16 residues. Trimming took 7 bases from V and 4 from J, leaving 23 bases between them. This CDR3 reads CASNTGGRIRSYEQYF. The CDR3 nucleotides read TGTGCCAGCAACACCGGGGGTAGAATTCGGTCGTACGAGCAGTACTTC.

In this sample, this clonotype turned up a few times. This chain joins TRBV6-2 or TRBV6-3 and TRBJ2-5; D remains ambiguous. Trimming took off 7 bases at V and 5 bases at J, with 17 bases between the two ends. The CDR3 is 14 residues long. Germline CDR1 MNHEY, CDR2 SVGEGT. CDR3 nucleotide sequence: TGTGCCAGCACCAAACCCCGGATGATGGAGACCCAGTACTTC. Its translation is CASTKPRMMETQYF.

V and J are TRBV15 and TRBJ2-2; 8 positions agree with TRBD2. The germline CDR1 and CDR2 sequences are LNHNV and YYDKDF (reference sequence). After removal of 0 bases from V and 5 bases from J, the junction contained 2 bases not matched to a gene. The CDR3 is 15 residues long. The DNA for the CDR3 is TGTGCCACCAGCAGAGATCAGCGGGAGACCGGGGAGCTGTTTTTT. Protein: CATSRDQRETGELFF. The full variable domain, with the rest looked up from reference TRBV15 and TRBJ2-2, is DAMVIQNPRYQVTQFGKPVTLSCSQTLNHNVMYWYQQKSSQAPKLLFHYYDKDFNNEADTPDNFQSRRPNTSFCFLDIRSPGLGDTAMYLCATSRDQRETGELFFGEGSRLTVL.

This clonotype was found a few times. The chain joins TRBV5-1 to TRBJ2-1; 9 bases are shared with TRBD2. In germline, CDR1 is SGHRS, CDR2 YFSETQ. With 4 bases clipped from V and 6 bases from J, the junction kept 11 bases outside the gene matches. CDR3 length: 16 residues. The CDR3 nucleotides read TGCGCCAGCAGCCGGCAGGTAGCGGGAGACTTCAATGAGCAGTTCTTC. Translation gives CASSRQVAGDFNEQFF.

V usage is TRBV20-1 and J usage is TRBJ2-1; D is ambiguous. Trimming shortened V by 3 bases and J by 8 bases, and 17 bases separated the two germline ends. CDR3 size: 14 residues. Germline CDR1 reads DFQATT; CDR2 reads SNEGSKA (reference sequence). In DNA, the CDR3 is TGCAGTGCTAGGAGGCTAGATGTATTCCATGAGCAGTTCTTC. Its protein is CSARRLDVFHEQFF.

The chain's CDR3 is CASSGGLRGSYEQYF. For the CDR3, the DNA is TGTGCCAGCAGCGGCGGACTCAGGGGCTCCTACGAGCAGTACTTC. The chain joins TRBV5-4 to TRBJ2-7; D is perhaps TRBD1 (6 bases). CDR1 is SGHNT and CDR2 is YYREEE in the germline V gene (reference sequence). The V gene lost 4 bases and the J gene lost 0 bases, with 14 bases spanning the gap. The CDR3 has 15 residues.

The count of this clonotype is one. V and J are TRBV3-1 and TRBJ2-3; 12 bases are shared with TRBD2. The CDR3 has 14 residues. Trimming removed 1 base from V and 14 bases from J; junction bases left unmatched: 7. CDR1 is LGHDT and CDR2 is YNNKEL in the germline V gene (reference sequence). The CDR3 DNA reads TGTGCCAGCAGCCAAGTGACTAGCGGGAGCGGTTGGTATTTT. This sequence encodes CASSQVTSGSGWYF.